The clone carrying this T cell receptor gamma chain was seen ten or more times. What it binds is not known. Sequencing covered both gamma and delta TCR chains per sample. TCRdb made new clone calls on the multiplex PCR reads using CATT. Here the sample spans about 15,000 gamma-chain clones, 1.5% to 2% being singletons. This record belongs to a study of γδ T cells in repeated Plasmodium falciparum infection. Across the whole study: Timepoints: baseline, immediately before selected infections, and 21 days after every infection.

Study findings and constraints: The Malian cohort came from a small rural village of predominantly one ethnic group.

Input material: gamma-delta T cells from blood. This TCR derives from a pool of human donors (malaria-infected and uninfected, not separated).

This chain's CDR3 is CATWDGDYKKLF. The DNA of the CDR3 is TGTGCCACCTGGGATGGGGATTATAAGAAACTCTTT. The chain links TRGV4 to TRGJ1 or TRGJ2. J was trimmed by 5 bases and V by 0 bases; bases with no gene match: 1. The germline V gene has CDR1 EGSTGY and CDR2 YDSYTSSV. The CDR3 has 12 residues.